The rows below give T cell receptor beta chains drawn from one sample of a study of OX40 agonist ivuxolimab in advanced cancers. Libraries were prepared by immunoSEQ multiplex PCR; TCRdb keeps only in-frame clonotypes and omits some of them. Among around 29,000 clones listed, approximately 83% were seen once. Sequencing used CD4+ or CD8+ T cells sorted from blood, obtained in a trial of the OX40 agonist ivuxolimab. These receptors came from an adult with an advanced solid tumor such as melanoma, head and neck, liver or kidney cancer. The CDR3 runs from the conserved cysteine through the conserved F or W. D genes are given only for firm matches. Clone sizes are given selectively: once, few, many, or a class where the clone is expanded.

clone size: NA
D gene: NA
V gene: TRBV6-5
J gene: TRBJ1-5
CDR3 protein: CASSYRGGGNQPQHF
CDR3 DNA: TGTGCCAGCAGTTATAGGGGAGGGGGTAATCAGCCCCAGCATTTT

clone size: NA
D gene: TRBD1
V gene: TRBV29-1
J gene: TRBJ2-2
CDR3 protein: CSVEGLQGASTGELFF
CDR3 DNA: TGCAGCGTTGAAGGCCTACAGGGGGCGAGCACCGGGGAGCTGTTTTTT

clone size: NA
D gene: NA
V gene: TRBV6-1
J gene: TRBJ2-1
CDR3 protein: CASTEGLNNYNEQFF
CDR3 DNA: TGTGCCAGCACCGAGGGCCTGAACAACTACAATGAGCAGTTCTTC

clone size: NA
D gene: NA
V gene: TRBV30
J gene: TRBJ2-3
CDR3 protein: CAWSVTPTSADTQYF
CDR3 DNA: TGTGCCTGGAGTGTCACCCCCACAAGCGCAGATACGCAGTATTTT

clone size: NA
D gene: NA
V gene: TRBV10-1
J gene: TRBJ2-2
CDR3 protein: CASSEQPNTGELFF
CDR3 DNA: TGCGCCAGCAGTGAACAGCCGAACACCGGGGAGCTGTTTTTT

clone size: NA
D gene: TRBD1
V gene: TRBV6-6
J gene: TRBJ1-2
CDR3 protein: CASSYTETGTYGYTF
CDR3 DNA: TGTGCCAGCAGTTACACTGAGACAGGGACCTATGGCTACACCTTC

clone size: NA
D gene: NA
V gene: TRBV28
J gene: TRBJ1-6
CDR3 protein: CASAGGSSYNSPLHF
CDR3 DNA: TGTGCCAGCGCCGGGGGGAGCTCCTATAATTCACCCCTCCACTTT

clone size: NA
D gene: TRBD2
V gene: TRBV5-4
J gene: TRBJ2-3
CDR3 protein: CASSFLAGDADTQYF
CDR3 DNA: TGTGCCAGCAGCTTTCTAGCGGGGGACGCAGATACGCAGTATTTT

clone size: NA
D gene: NA
V gene: TRBV19
J gene: TRBJ1-5
CDR3 protein: CASSMLKGPSNQPQHF
CDR3 DNA: TGTGCCAGTAGTATGTTGAAGGGGCCAAGCAATCAGCCCCAGCATTTT

clone size: NA
D gene: NA
V gene: TRBV27
J gene: TRBJ1-2
CDR3 protein: CASSPKGGGNYGYTF
CDR3 DNA: TGTGCCAGCAGTCCTAAAGGGGGGGGCAACTATGGCTACACCTTC

clone size: NA
D gene: NA
V gene: TRBV9
J gene: TRBJ2-7
CDR3 protein: CASSEAAGAAYEQYF
CDR3 DNA: TGTGCCAGCAGCGAGGCCGCGGGGGCCGCCTACGAGCAGTACTTC

clone size: NA
D gene: NA
V gene: TRBV21-1
J gene: TRBJ1-1
CDR3 protein: CASSKVRRTNTEAFF
CDR3 DNA: TGTGCCAGCAGCAAGGTGAGGCGGACGAACACTGAAGCTTTCTTT

clone size: NA
D gene: TRBD2
V gene: TRBV7-7
J gene: TRBJ2-5
CDR3 protein: CASSLGGGLQETQYF
CDR3 DNA: TGTGCCAGCAGCTTAGGGGGAGGGTTACAAGAGACCCAGTACTTC

clone size: NA
D gene: NA
V gene: TRBV7-9
J gene: TRBJ2-1
CDR3 protein: CASSLSGSSYNEQFF
CDR3 DNA: TGTGCCAGCAGCCTCAGTGGAAGCTCCTACAATGAGCAGTTCTTC

clone size: once
D gene: TRBD1
V gene: TRBV4-1
J gene: TRBJ1-3
CDR3 protein: CASSQGQGSGNTIYF
CDR3 DNA: TGCGCCAGCAGCCAAGGACAGGGCTCTGGAAACACCATATATTTT

clone size: NA
D gene: NA
V gene: TRBV5-1
J gene: TRBJ2-7
CDR3 protein: CASGSIPYEQYF
CDR3 DNA: TGCGCCAGCGGCTCCATTCCCTACGAGCAGTACTTC

clone size: once
D gene: NA
V gene: TRBV29-1
J gene: TRBJ2-1
CDR3 protein: CSVVTWSGDGNEQFF
CDR3 DNA: TGCAGCGTTGTGACCTGGTCAGGGGATGGCAATGAGCAGTTCTTC

clone size: NA
D gene: NA
V gene: TRBV10-3
J gene: TRBJ2-2
CDR3 protein: CAITPWGGDRTGELFF
CDR3 DNA: TGTGCCATCACCCCCTGGGGGGGCGATCGGACCGGGGAGCTGTTTTTT

clone size: few
D gene: NA
V gene: TRBV19
J gene: TRBJ1-5
CDR3 protein: CASSLTGSWSQPQHF
CDR3 DNA: TGTGCCAGTAGTCTGACAGGTTCGTGGTCTCAGCCCCAGCATTTT

clone size: NA
D gene: TRBD1
V gene: TRBV7-6
J gene: TRBJ1-4
CDR3 protein: CASSLGGGGIEKLFF
CDR3 DNA: TGTGCCAGCAGCTTAGGAGGGGGCGGGATTGAAAAACTGTTTTTT

clone size: NA
D gene: NA
V gene: TRBV9
J gene: TRBJ2-7
CDR3 protein: CASSGSSYEQYF
CDR3 DNA: TGTGCCAGCAGCGGGAGCTCCTACGAGCAGTACTTC

clone size: NA
D gene: NA
V gene: TRBV5-1
J gene: TRBJ1-1
CDR3 protein: CASSLEGSHTEAFF
CDR3 DNA: TGCGCCAGCAGCTTGGAGGGCAGCCACACTGAAGCTTTCTTT

clone size: NA
D gene: NA
V gene: TRBV5-4
J gene: TRBJ2-4
CDR3 protein: CASSLYPTKNIQYF
CDR3 DNA: TGTGCCAGCAGCTTGTACCCAACCAAAAACATTCAGTACTTC

clone size: NA
D gene: TRBD1
V gene: TRBV28
J gene: TRBJ2-2
CDR3 protein: CASRQGVTGELFF
CDR3 DNA: TGTGCCAGCAGACAGGGGGTTACCGGGGAGCTGTTTTTT

clone size: NA
D gene: NA
V gene: TRBV28
J gene: TRBJ1-5
CDR3 protein: CASSFRTRVRQPQHF
CDR3 DNA: TGTGCCAGCAGTTTCCGGACACGAGTTAGACAGCCCCAGCATTTT

clone size: NA
D gene: NA
V gene: TRBV2
J gene: TRBJ2-7
CDR3 protein: CASSQTGSYEQYF
CDR3 DNA: TGTGCCAGCAGTCAAACAGGATCCTACGAGCAGTACTTC

clone size: once
D gene: NA
V gene: TRBV5-5
J gene: TRBJ2-7
CDR3 protein: CASTAGPYEQYF
CDR3 DNA: TGTGCCAGCACCGCTGGTCCCTACGAGCAGTACTTC

clone size: NA
D gene: NA
V gene: TRBV16
J gene: TRBJ1-2
CDR3 protein: CASTKNGAGYGYTF
CDR3 DNA: TGTGCCAGCACTAAAAATGGGGCGGGGTATGGCTACACCTTC

clone size: NA
D gene: TRBD2
V gene: TRBV7-4
J gene: TRBJ2-1
CDR3 protein: CASSSGGSYNEQFF
CDR3 DNA: TGTGCCAGCAGTTCCGGGGGGAGCTACAATGAGCAGTTCTTC

clone size: NA
D gene: NA
V gene: TRBV2
J gene: TRBJ1-3
CDR3 protein: CASSLRSGGNTIYF
CDR3 DNA: TGTGCCAGCAGTTTGCGAAGTGGCGGAAACACCATATATTTT

clone size: few
D gene: NA
V gene: TRBV7-6
J gene: TRBJ2-7
CDR3 protein: CASSLAEGQTYEQYF
CDR3 DNA: TGTGCCAGCAGCTTAGCAGAGGGTCAAACCTACGAGCAGTACTTC

clone size: once
D gene: NA
V gene: TRBV7-6
J gene: TRBJ2-7
CDR3 protein: CASSRSSPIDTRNPLTYEQYF
CDR3 DNA: TGTGCCAGCAGCCGAAGTTCCCCAATAGACACCAGGAACCCCTTGACCTACGAGCAGTACTTC

clone size: few
D gene: NA
V gene: TRBV4-2
J gene: TRBJ2-2
CDR3 protein: CASRGGQARTGELFF
CDR3 DNA: TGTGCCAGTAGAGGGGGGCAGGCTCGCACCGGGGAGCTGTTTTTT

clone size: NA
D gene: NA
V gene: TRBV21-1
J gene: TRBJ1-4
CDR3 protein: CASSGGSGGAQNEKLFF
CDR3 DNA: TGTGCCAGCAGCGGGGGGAGCGGGGGCGCTCAAAATGAAAAACTGTTTTTT

clone size: NA
D gene: NA
V gene: TRBV19
J gene: TRBJ2-2
CDR3 protein: CASSWGTNTGELFF
CDR3 DNA: TGTGCCAGTAGTTGGGGGACAAACACCGGGGAGCTGTTTTTT

clone size: NA
D gene: NA
V gene: TRBV7-2
J gene: TRBJ1-1
CDR3 protein: CASSLVPRREAFF
CDR3 DNA: TGTGCCAGCAGCTTAGTCCCCAGACGGGAAGCTTTCTTT

clone size: NA
D gene: NA
V gene: TRBV5-1
J gene: TRBJ2-2
CDR3 protein: CASMRPNTGELFF
CDR3 DNA: TGCGCCAGCATGAGGCCGAACACCGGGGAGCTGTTTTTT

clone size: NA
D gene: NA
V gene: TRBV29-1
J gene: TRBJ2-7
CDR3 protein: CSVVTPEQYF
CDR3 DNA: TGCAGCGTTGTCACTCCCGAGCAGTACTTC

clone size: NA
D gene: TRBD2
V gene: TRBV6-4
J gene: TRBJ2-3
CDR3 protein: CASSVGLAGSDTQYF
CDR3 DNA: TGTGCCAGCAGTGTTGGACTAGCGGGGTCAGATACGCAGTATTTT

clone size: NA
D gene: NA
V gene: TRBV4-1
J gene: TRBJ1-2
CDR3 protein: CASSHRSQTTAWYGYTF
CDR3 DNA: TGCGCCAGCAGCCACCGATCCCAAACGACAGCCTGGTATGGCTACACCTTC

clone size: once
D gene: NA
V gene: TRBV2
J gene: TRBJ2-7
CDR3 protein: CASSVFSYEQYF
CDR3 DNA: TGTGCCAGCAGTGTATTCAGCTACGAGCAGTACTTC

clone size: NA
D gene: NA
V gene: TRBV27
J gene: TRBJ1-1
CDR3 protein: CASSLLAGRGAFF
CDR3 DNA: TGTGCCAGCAGTCTCTTGGCGGGACGCGGCGCTTTCTTT

clone size: NA
D gene: TRBD1
V gene: TRBV27
J gene: TRBJ2-5
CDR3 protein: CASSPSTGLQETQYF
CDR3 DNA: TGTGCCAGCAGCCCTTCGACAGGGCTACAAGAGACCCAGTACTTC

clone size: NA
D gene: NA
V gene: TRBV4-1
J gene: TRBJ2-3
CDR3 protein: CASSHPHSLSTDTQYF
CDR3 DNA: TGCGCCAGCAGCCATCCCCACAGTCTGAGCACAGATACGCAGTATTTT

clone size: NA
D gene: TRBD2
V gene: TRBV4-1
J gene: TRBJ2-7
CDR3 protein: CASSQDSGGGSYEQYF
CDR3 DNA: TGCGCCAGCAGCCAAGATAGCGGGGGGGGCTCCTACGAGCAGTACTTC

clone size: NA
D gene: TRBD1
V gene: TRBV29-1
J gene: TRBJ2-1
CDR3 protein: CSAWTGRHEQFF
CDR3 DNA: TGCAGCGCCTGGACAGGTCGCCATGAGCAGTTCTTC

clone size: NA
D gene: NA
V gene: TRBV27
J gene: TRBJ1-4
CDR3 protein: CANSPEGATNEKLFF
CDR3 DNA: TGTGCCAACTCCCCCGAGGGTGCAACTAATGAAAAACTGTTTTTT

clone size: NA
D gene: NA
V gene: TRBV6-1
J gene: TRBJ2-1
CDR3 protein: CASSGTGHPANEQFF
CDR3 DNA: TGTGCCAGCAGTGGTACGGGTCACCCCGCCAATGAGCAGTTCTTC

clone size: NA
D gene: TRBD1
V gene: TRBV6-4
J gene: TRBJ2-7
CDR3 protein: CASSEGTDYEQYF
CDR3 DNA: TGTGCCAGCAGTGAAGGGACAGATTACGAGCAGTACTTC

clone size: NA
D gene: TRBD2
V gene: TRBV5-4
J gene: TRBJ2-4
CDR3 protein: CASSLEGSGVKNIQYF
CDR3 DNA: TGTGCCAGCAGCTTGGAGGGTAGCGGGGTCAAAAACATTCAGTACTTC

clone size: NA
D gene: NA
V gene: TRBV11-2
J gene: TRBJ2-7
CDR3 protein: CASSGYEQYF
CDR3 DNA: TGTGCCAGCAGCGGCTACGAGCAGTACTTC

clone size: NA
D gene: NA
V gene: TRBV13
J gene: TRBJ1-6
CDR3 protein: CASSLGGGGNSPLHF
CDR3 DNA: TGTGCCAGCAGCTTAGGAGGGGGAGGCAATTCACCCCTCCACTTT

clone size: NA
D gene: NA
V gene: TRBV6-5
J gene: TRBJ2-7
CDR3 protein: CASSFGSSYEQYF
CDR3 DNA: TGTGCCAGCAGTTTTGGCTCCAGCTACGAGCAGTACTTC

clone size: once
D gene: NA
V gene: TRBV11-2
J gene: TRBJ1-2
CDR3 protein: CATQPTLGYGYTF
CDR3 DNA: TGTGCCACCCAACCTACCTTGGGCTATGGCTACACCTTC